This T cell receptor beta chain was identified during a study of shared clonotypes between healthy human individuals. From germline, CDR1 is GTSNPN and CDR2 SVGIG (reference sequence). The CDR3 runs 13 residues. Trimming stripped 5 bases from V and 6 bases from J, with 14 bases between. This clone has a handful of counts. The antigen is not known. Study observations and caveats: Clonotypes which were not shared had lower generation probabilities than clonotypes that all four donors shared. Memory subsets generally showed smaller estimated richness than naive subsets did.

The donor cohort consisted entirely of Caucasian adults residing in Nashville, Tennessee. Each subset's genomic DNA was split evenly across several immunoSEQ plates. Some clones are missing from TCRdb's copy, which holds only in-frame ones; the method was immunoSEQ multiplex PCR. The table has 2.3 million or so clones, approximately 95% seen once. Sequenced input: naive CD4+ T cells from PBMCs. Subset noted: CD45RA+ positively selected. This chain links TRBV30 with TRBJ1-5; the D is unclear. This clonotype was sampled from a man younger than 30 in good health. Some clones in this sample may be carry-over from other donors' samples. The CDR3 nucleotides read TGTGCCTGGGGCTACCTATCGGGTCAGCCCCAGCATTTT. This sequence encodes CAWGYLSGQPQHF.